The sequence of this T cell receptor (beta chain) was determined in a study of blood T cell repertoires in COVID-19. Across the whole study: Whether acute or convalescent, the COVID-19 samples came from the United States, Italy and Spain. Sources were T cells, B-cell-depleted T cells, or PBMCs; the material itself was cDNA or gDNA.

The CDR3 consists of 18 residues. J was trimmed by 0 bases and V by 3 bases; bases with no gene match: 6. The V gene's germline CDR1 is GTSNPN and CDR2 SVGIG (reference sequence). Clones were read by immunoSEQ multiplex PCR, and TCRdb kept only the in-frame ones, dropping some. The data show approximately 150,000 clones, 84% seen once. The TCR sequence derives from a man aged 30 to 39 with COVID-19, enrolled during active disease. J is TRBJ2-6 and V is TRBV30, with TRBD2 matching 12 bases. The material sequenced was peripheral blood. The chain's CDR3 is CAWRSGLAGLSGANVLTF. Here the CDR3 DNA reads TGTGCCTGGAGATCGGGACTAGCGGGCCTCTCTGGGGCCAACGTCCTGACTTTC.